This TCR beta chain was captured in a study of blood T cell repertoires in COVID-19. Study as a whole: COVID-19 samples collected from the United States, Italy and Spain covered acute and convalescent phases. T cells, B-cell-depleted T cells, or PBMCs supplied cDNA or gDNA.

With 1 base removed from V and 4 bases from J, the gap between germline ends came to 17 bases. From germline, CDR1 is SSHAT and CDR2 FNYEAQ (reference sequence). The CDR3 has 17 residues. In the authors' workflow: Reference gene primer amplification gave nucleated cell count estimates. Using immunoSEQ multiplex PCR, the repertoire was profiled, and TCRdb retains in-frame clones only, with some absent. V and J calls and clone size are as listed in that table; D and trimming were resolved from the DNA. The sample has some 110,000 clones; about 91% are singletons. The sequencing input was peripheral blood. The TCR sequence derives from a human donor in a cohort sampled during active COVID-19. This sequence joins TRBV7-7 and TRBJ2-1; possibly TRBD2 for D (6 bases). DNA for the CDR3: TGTGCCAGCAGCTTAGGACTAGGCCCGGGACCATACAATGAGCAGTTCTTC. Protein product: CASSLGLGPGPYNEQFF.